Listed here is a single TCR beta chain. Many counts were recorded for this clonotype. The antigen it binds to is not known. Within one base of it there is no much larger clone, and no base qualities were kept. Sequencing used an Illumina NovaSeq 6000. cDNA libraries for TCRalpha and TCRbeta were prepared by 5'RACE using constant-segment primers, with sample barcodes and unique molecular identifiers added. Trizol reagent was used to extract RNA from every sample. The libraries were amplified in two PCR steps, and the second step added a second sample barcode and Illumina TruSeq adapters. Libraries were sequenced on an Illumina NovaSeq with 2 x 150 bp paired-end reads. Turning to the authors' computational methods: Reads were demultiplexed and collapsed into UMI-guided consensus sequences with migec v1.2.7. With mixcr v2.1.11, UMI consensuses were aligned to TRA and TRB V and J templates and assembled into clonotypes. Clonotypes were classified as expanded or contracted when called significant by both edgeR and NoisET, with noise models trained on biological replicates. For edgeR calls, the cutoffs were a false discovery rate-adjusted p below 0.01 and a log2 fold-change threshold of 1. PCA with hierarchical clustering of max-normalized trajectories of the 1000 most abundant clonotypes was used as exploratory dynamics analysis. Separately sequenced CD4+ and CD8+ repertoires were used to assign a CD4 or CD8 phenotype to each responding clone. TCRdb cleaned the public reads at Q25 with fastp, built clones with MiXCR and kept in-frame beta chains. One record per CDR3 amino acid sequence lists the most common genes and DNA. These V and J calls rely on TCRdb rather than the paper's analysis. For this sample there are 410,000 or so distinct CDR3 sequences; about 22% appear just once. The ten largest clones represent less than 15% of the sample.

This sample stems from a study of T-cell memory formation after mild COVID-19 (dated by TCRdb to the early 2020s). The study in broad terms: TCR sequence clusters from the two donors were largely donor specific. Longitudinal TCRalpha and TCRbeta repertoire sequencing tracked T-cell clones expanding and contracting after mild COVID-19 in two donors. The cohort was made up of two young adult volunteers, one female and one male, who were previously healthy.

What the work shows at the level of the full study, not this receptor alone: Balanced CD4/CD8 phenotypes were observed for clones contracting from day 15 to 85, whereas a bias towards CD4+ was observed for a second wave of clones expanding from day 15 to 37. Contracting CD4+ clones were located mainly in the CM and EM memory subsets, whereas CD8+ clones were found to be enriched in EMRA. SARS-CoV-2 specificity was not confirmed for the second-wave clones peaking on day 37. Some responding clones were detected in pre-infection memory, suggesting pre-existing cross-reactive memory T cells joined the SARS-CoV-2 response. The study covered only a couple of mild cases, and larger cohorts including severe cases with pre-infection samples were considered necessary.

Ficoll-Paque density gradient centrifugation was the method used to isolate PBMCs. There are 15 amino acids in the CDR3, from cysteine to phenylalanine inclusive. Left in the record is the CDR3 DNA by itself, 45 bases read in frame from the first base. Via the germline V gene, CDR1 is SGHTA and CDR2 FQGTGA. V is pruned by 3 bases and J by 8 bases, leaving 9 bases of the junction without a gene match. The chain employs TRBV7-3 and TRBJ2-1, and 8 junction bases match TRBD1. Input material: PBMCs or a T cell subset sorted from them (not recorded which). The clonotype comes from an adult woman who had mild COVID-19 (a few samples of this study predate the infection). The sample titles of this study are shuffled in the database, so cell type and time point are left out; the donor was told from shared clones. The CDR3 amino acid sequence is: CASSFLGQGGDEQFF. The DNA is TGTGCCAGCAGCTTTCTCGGACAGGGAGGCGATGAGCAGTTCTTC.